Below are 2 T cell receptor beta chains sequenced from a single sample in a study of cytomegalovirus exposure and HLA in healthy donors. The PCR employed 60 Vbeta primers together with 13 Jbeta primers. Assay: immunoSEQ multiplex PCR; the TCRdb copy retains only in-frame clones and omits some. The top ten hold more than 1.1% of the sample, which has about 180,000 clones, about 85% seen once. Sequenced sample: PBMCs. The receptors stem from a girl aged 5-17 years in good health and CMV-seropositive.

This chain links TRBV4-1 with TRBJ2-7, with 10 bases fitting TRBD2. Germline values: CDR1 MGHRA, CDR2 YSYEKL. The CDR3 consists of 15 residues. Trimming at V came to 1 base and at J to 3 bases, leaving 3 bases not matched to a gene. The CDR3 sequence is CASSQGSGRDYEQYF. In nucleotides, the CDR3 is TGCGCCAGCAGCCAAGGGAGCGGGAGGGACTACGAGCAGTACTTC.

This clone was observed a handful of times. This chain uses TRBV5-4 with TRBJ2-3; 7 bases match TRBD2. V was pared by 0 bases and J by 2 bases, with 3 bases of the junction left unmatched. This CDR3 is 15 amino acids long. From germline, CDR1 is SGHNT and CDR2 YYREEE (reference sequence). The CDR3: CASSLASGYTDTQYF. The CDR3 nucleotides read TGTGCCAGCAGCTTGGCTAGCGGATACACAGATACGCAGTATTTT.